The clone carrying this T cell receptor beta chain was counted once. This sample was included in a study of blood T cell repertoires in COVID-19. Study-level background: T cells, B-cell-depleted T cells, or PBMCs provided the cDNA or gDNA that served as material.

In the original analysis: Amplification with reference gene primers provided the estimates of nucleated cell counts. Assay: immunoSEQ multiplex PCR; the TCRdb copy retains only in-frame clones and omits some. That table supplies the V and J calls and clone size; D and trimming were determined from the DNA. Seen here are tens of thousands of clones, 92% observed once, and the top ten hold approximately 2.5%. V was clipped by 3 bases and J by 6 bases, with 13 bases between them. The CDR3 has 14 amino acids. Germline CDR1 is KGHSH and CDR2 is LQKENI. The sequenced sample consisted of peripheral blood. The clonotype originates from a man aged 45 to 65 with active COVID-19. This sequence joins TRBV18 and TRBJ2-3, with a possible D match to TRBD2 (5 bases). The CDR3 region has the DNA TGTGCCAGCTCACCCGTGGTAGGCGGGGATACGCAGTATTTT. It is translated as CASSPVVGGDTQYF.